This entry concerns a single TCR beta chain. The antigen is not known. This specimen belongs to a study of Ad26.COV2.S vaccination and SARS-CoV-2 variants. Whole-study results and caveats: The study found higher spike-specific TCR breadth in vaccine than placebo recipients. The TCR breadth and depth analyses may have produced an underestimate of total T cell responses. After vaccination, substantial breadth of spike-specific CD8+ and CD4+ responses was reported.

The CDR3 sequence is 15 residues long. CDR1 is SGHAT and CDR2 is FQDESV in the germline V gene (reference sequence). Losses at the gene ends were 2 bases for V and 0 bases for J; bases not matched to a gene: 4. Clones were read by immunoSEQ multiplex PCR, and TCRdb kept only the in-frame ones, dropping some. The sample consists of approximately 97,000 clones, around 80% of them appearing once. This receptor was taken from a human donor who had recovered from COVID-19. The sequencing here drew on peripheral blood, taken after recovery from COVID-19. The gene calls are TRBV11-1 and TRBJ2-7, with 7 bases that match TRBD2. The CDR3 reads CASSLPAGISYEQYF. The CDR3 DNA is TGTGCCAGCAGCTTACCAGCGGGGATCTCCTACGAGCAGTACTTC.